This T cell receptor beta chain is drawn from a study of T-cell reconstitution after alpha-beta-depleted transplantation in children. Overall study findings and caveats: Newly made T cells mostly supplied T-cell counts and diversity one year after transplant. Reportedly, roughly two months post-transplant, alpha-beta T cells arose from several hundred expanded graft clones.

V lost 4 bases and J lost 7; bases outside the gene matches: 5. CDR1 and CDR2 (germline): SGHDT, YYEEEE. The CDR3 extends over 13 amino acids. Preparation of the TCRbeta library was carried out with unique molecular identifiers. A single record per CDR3 protein comes from TCRdb applying MiXCR to the PCR reads. Of hundreds of thousands of distinct CDR3 sequences listed, 15% to 20% are singletons. Regarding this clonotype: Its antigen is undetermined.

This specimen was PBMCs, mostly from graft donor cells, taken 360 days after TCRalphabeta/CD19-depleted stem cell transplant. This TCR derives from a boy younger than two who had a stem cell transplant for Wiskott-Aldrich syndrome, so the T cells may come from the graft donor. The rearrangement links TRBV5-6 to TRBJ2-1; the match to TRBD1 covers 7 bases. CDR3 in DNA: TGTGCCAGCAGCGGAACAGGGGAGAATGAGCAGTTCTTC. This gives the protein CASSGTGENEQFF.